These T cell receptor beta chains were read from a single sample in a study of cytomegalovirus exposure and HLA in healthy donors. Only in-frame clones appear in the TCRdb table, and some are missing; sequencing was by immunoSEQ multiplex PCR. The table lists about 130,000 clones, approximately 92% of them singletons. Sequenced input: PBMCs. All receptors derive from a young woman in good health and CMV-seronegative. Both conserved end residues are part of each CDR3. The D gene is left open where the match is weak. The size field is filled for only some rows; it gives once, few, many or a size class.

clone_size	d_call	j_call	v_call	cdr3_aa	cdr3_nt
-	TRBD2	TRBJ2-5	TRBV5-8	CASSLVSGRGETQYF	TGTGCCAGCAGCTTGGTGTCAGGGAGGGGAGAGACCCAGTACTTC
-	-	TRBJ1-1	TRBV5-1	CASRENPGGNTEAFF	TGCGCCAGCAGAGAGAATCCGGGGGGGAACACTGAAGCTTTCTTT
-	-	TRBJ2-5	TRBV29-1	CSVEGGPVETQYF	TGCAGCGTTGAGGGGGGTCCGGTTGAGACCCAGTACTTC
-	-	TRBJ1-2	TRBV28	CASKKQGMRYGYTF	TGTGCCAGCAAAAAACAGGGTATGAGGTATGGCTACACCTTC
once	-	TRBJ1-1	TRBV5-6	CASSLESGGTEAFF	TGTGCCAGCAGCTTGGAATCGGGGGGGACTGAAGCTTTCTTT
-	-	TRBJ2-1	TRBV15	CATSRDNERRKYNEQFF	TGTGCCACCAGCAGAGATAATGAAAGGAGGAAGTACAATGAGCAGTTCTTC
-	-	TRBJ2-7	TRBV6-5	CASRLGSGLVYEQYF	TGTGCCAGTAGACTCGGGAGCGGACTGGTTTACGAGCAGTACTTC
-	TRBD1	TRBJ1-2	TRBV6-5	CASSPMTGANYGYTF	TGTGCCAGCAGTCCGATGACAGGGGCTAACTATGGCTACACCTTC
-	-	TRBJ2-3	TRBV28	CASLASPPHHSTDTQYF	TGTGCCAGCTTAGCCTCCCCCCCCCACCATAGCACAGATACGCAGTATTTT
-	TRBD1	TRBJ2-1	TRBV27	CASSPVRTGGNEQFF	TGTGCCAGCAGTCCAGTACGAACAGGGGGCAATGAGCAGTTCTTC
-	TRBD2	TRBJ2-3	TRBV4-2	CASSPGLAGGAGGDTQYF	TGTGCCAGCAGCCCGGGGCTAGCGGGGGGTGCCGGCGGAGATACGCAGTATTTT
-	-	TRBJ1-5	TRBV5-6	CASSPFTAGENSNQPQHF	TGTGCCAGCAGCCCTTTCACGGCAGGGGAAAATAGCAATCAGCCCCAGCATTTT
-	-	TRBJ1-2	TRBV10-1	CASSESAGPLGYTF	TGCGCCAGCAGTGAGTCAGCAGGGCCCCTTGGCTACACCTTC
-	-	TRBJ1-2	TRBV6-5	CASSSTELNGYTF	TGTGCCAGCAGTTCGACGGAGTTAAATGGCTACACCTTC
-	-	TRBJ2-5	TRBV11-2	CASSSRGTLRGETQYF	TGTGCCAGCAGCTCTAGAGGGACTCTAAGGGGAGAGACCCAGTACTTC
-	-	TRBJ2-3	TRBV30	CAWSVPGGTDTQYF	TGTGCCTGGAGTGTGCCGGGGGGCACAGATACGCAGTATTTT
-	-	TRBJ2-1	TRBV5-4	CASSLGGDGQFF	TGTGCCAGCAGCTTGGGGGGCGATGGGCAGTTCTTC
once	-	TRBJ1-6	TRBV7-6	CASSFRQGNSPLHF	TGTGCCAGCAGCTTTCGTCAGGGAAATTCACCCCTCCACTTT
once	TRBD1	TRBJ1-5	TRBV7-2	CASSSGQDQPQHF	TGTGCCAGCAGCTCGGGACAGGATCAGCCCCAGCATTTT
-	TRBD2	TRBJ2-5	TRBV14	CASSQDIIETSGGFQETQYF	TGTGCCAGCAGCCAAGATATTATAGAAACTAGCGGGGGTTTCCAAGAGACCCAGTACTTC
-	-	TRBJ2-5	TRBV5-1	CASSLARQETQYF	TGCGCCAGCAGCTTGGCCAGGCAAGAGACCCAGTACTTC
-	-	TRBJ1-1	TRBV2	CASGGGWNTEAFF	TGTGCCAGCGGGGGCGGGTGGAACACTGAAGCTTTCTTT
-	TRBD1	TRBJ1-2	TRBV5-4	CASSTEGDRVGGYTF	TGTGCCAGCAGCACCGAGGGGGACAGGGTGGGTGGCTACACCTTC
-	TRBD1	TRBJ2-5	TRBV7-6	CASSFRQGWQETQYF	TGTGCCAGCAGCTTCCGACAGGGGTGGCAAGAGACCCAGTACTTC
-	-	TRBJ2-3	TRBV28	CASPPSSRDGLNTQYF	TGTGCCAGCCCACCCTCCTCGCGGGATGGGTTGAATACGCAGTATTTT
-	TRBD2	TRBJ2-1	TRBV2	CASRNGLAEYNEQFF	TGTGCCAGCCGGAACGGACTAGCGGAGTACAATGAGCAGTTCTTC
-	TRBD1	TRBJ2-7	TRBV2	CAHMRDRGNGEQYF	TGTGCCCACATGAGGGACAGGGGTAACGGCGAGCAGTACTTC
once	-	TRBJ2-7	TRBV7-2	CASSPNRGYEQYF	TGTGCCAGCAGCCCAAACCGGGGCTACGAGCAGTACTTC
-	-	TRBJ1-6	TRBV5-4	CASSARQVLSSYNSPLHF	TGTGCCAGCAGCGCAAGACAGGTCTTGAGCTCCTATAATTCACCCCTCCACTTT
-	-	TRBJ1-4	TRBV4-3	CASSQDGGGGEKLFF	TGCGCCAGCAGCCAAGACGGGGGGGGAGGCGAAAAACTGTTTTTT
once	TRBD1	TRBJ1-2	TRBV5-6	CASSSTLGQGRSGYGYTF	TGTGCCAGCAGCTCGACGTTGGGACAGGGACGTAGCGGCTATGGCTACACCTTC
-	-	TRBJ1-2	TRBV30	CAWSTDYGYTF	TGTGCCTGGAGTACGGACTATGGCTACACCTTC
-	TRBD1	TRBJ2-3	TRBV7-6	CASSYARTGGADTQYF	TGTGCCAGCAGCTACGCTCGGACAGGGGGTGCAGATACGCAGTATTTT
-	TRBD1	TRBJ2-3	TRBV6-1	CASSEPGQDTDTQYF	TGTGCCAGCAGTGAGCCGGGACAGGACACAGATACGCAGTATTTT
-	TRBD1	TRBJ2-2	TRBV4-1	CASSPGQGALTGELFF	TGCGCCAGCAGCCCGGGACAGGGGGCCCTCACCGGGGAGCTGTTTTTT
-	TRBD1	TRBJ1-2	TRBV9	CASSVLGTGAEYGYTF	TGTGCCAGCAGCGTACTCGGGACAGGGGCGGAATATGGCTACACCTTC
-	-	TRBJ2-1	TRBV28	CASSLTIVYNEQFF	TGTGCCAGCAGTTTAACTATCGTATACAATGAGCAGTTCTTC
few	TRBD1	TRBJ1-6	TRBV30	CAWNSGQGASSPLHF	TGTGCCTGGAATTCCGGGCAGGGGGCCAGTTCACCCCTCCACTTT
-	-	TRBJ2-2	TRBV9	CASSVWQANTGELFF	TGTGCCAGCAGCGTATGGCAGGCGAACACCGGGGAGCTGTTTTTT
-	-	TRBJ2-7	TRBV4-1	CASSLDNTGPGQYF	TGCGCCAGCAGCCTGGACAATACAGGACCTGGGCAGTACTTC
-	TRBD2	TRBJ2-7	TRBV7-6	CASSPGGYGEQYF	TGTGCCAGCAGCCCCGGGGGGTACGGTGAGCAGTACTTC
-	TRBD1	TRBJ1-2	TRBV28	CASSTRGGRDGWGYTF	TGTGCCAGCAGTACCCGAGGGGGCCGCGATGGATGGGGCTACACCTTC
-	-	TRBJ2-3	TRBV7-2	CASSLEGAGNTDTQYF	TGTGCCAGCAGCTTAGAAGGGGCAGGCAACACAGATACGCAGTATTTT
-	TRBD2	TRBJ2-5	TRBV4-1	CASSQSALAGEETQYF	TGCGCCAGCAGCCAGTCAGCCCTAGCGGGGGAAGAGACCCAGTACTTC
-	-	TRBJ1-2	TRBV5-4	CASSLDSDYGYTF	TGTGCCAGCAGCTTGGACTCCGACTATGGCTACACCTTC
-	TRBD1	TRBJ1-4	TRBV7-9	CASSPDRVGEKLFF	TGTGCCAGCAGCCCAGACAGGGTGGGCGAAAAACTGTTTTTT
once	TRBD1	TRBJ1-2	TRBV16	CASSQSGTGAFLNYGYTF	TGTGCCAGCAGCCAGTCCGGGACAGGTGCCTTTCTTAACTATGGCTACACCTTC
-	TRBD1	TRBJ1-1	TRBV5-1	CASSTGVNTEAFF	TGCGCCAGCAGCACAGGGGTGAACACTGAAGCTTTCTTT
-	-	TRBJ1-5	TRBV15	CATSPEWGENQPQHF	TGTGCCACCAGCCCTGAATGGGGGGAAAATCAGCCCCAGCATTTT
-	TRBD1	TRBJ2-1	TRBV2	CASKSGTGPYNEQFF	TGTGCCAGCAAGTCTGGGACAGGGCCGTACAATGAGCAGTTCTTC
-	TRBD2	TRBJ2-7	TRBV5-4	CASSGGLADYEQYF	TGTGCCAGCAGCGGGGGACTAGCGGACTACGAGCAGTACTTC
once	-	TRBJ2-5	TRBV29-1	CSLKDRIQETQYF	TGCAGCCTAAAAGACAGGATCCAAGAGACCCAGTACTTC
-	TRBD2	TRBJ2-5	TRBV11-3	CASSTSEQETQYF	TGTGCCAGCAGTACTAGCGAACAAGAGACCCAGTACTTC